This T cell receptor (beta chain) was obtained from a study of radiation and T cells in renal cell carcinoma. Time point indicated: blood 4 weeks post-SBRT, at nephrectomy. Treatment reported: 15 Gy SBRT to primary tumor, nephrectomy 4 weeks later. Nephrectomy followed 15 Gy stereotactic body radiation by 4 weeks. Serial blood draws occurred at baseline and 2 and 4 weeks post-SBRT. About this clone itself: Its antigen is unidentified.

Findings and limits, study-wide: Baseline intratumoral clonotype presence is unknown without pretreatment biopsies. In blood, top tumor clones expanded by 2 weeks, shrinking by 4.

CDR3 size: 14 residues. The germline gives CDR1 SEHNR, CDR2 FQNEAQ (reference sequence). V dropped 6 bases and J dropped 4; count of bases not matched to a gene: 5. TCRdb keeps only in-frame clones here, not all; method: immunoSEQ multiplex PCR. Among under 100,000 clones, 70% to 85% were seen once, and the ten largest hold more than 7%. The sequencing used blood, collected from a patient whose treatment included radiotherapy and nephrectomy. This TCR came from a man aged 55 to 70 with renal cell carcinoma. The chain recombines TRBV7-9 with TRBJ2-3, with 9 bases that match TRBD1. CDR3 region: CASSRDREADTQYF. CDR3 in DNA: TGTGCCAGCAGTCGGGACAGGGAGGCAGATACGCAGTATTTT.